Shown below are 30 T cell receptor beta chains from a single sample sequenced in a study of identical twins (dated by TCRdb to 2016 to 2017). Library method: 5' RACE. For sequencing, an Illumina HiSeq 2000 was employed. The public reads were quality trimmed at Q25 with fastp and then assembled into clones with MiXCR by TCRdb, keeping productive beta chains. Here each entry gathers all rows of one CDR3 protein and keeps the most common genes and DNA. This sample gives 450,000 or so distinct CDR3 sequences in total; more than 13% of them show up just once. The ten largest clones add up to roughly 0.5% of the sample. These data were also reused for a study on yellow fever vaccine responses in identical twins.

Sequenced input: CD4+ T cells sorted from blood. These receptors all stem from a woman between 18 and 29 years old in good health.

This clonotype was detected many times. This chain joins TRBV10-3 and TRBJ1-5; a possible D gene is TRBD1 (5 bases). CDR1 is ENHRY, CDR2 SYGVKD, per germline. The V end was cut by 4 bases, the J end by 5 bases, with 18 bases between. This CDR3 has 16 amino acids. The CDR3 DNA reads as TGTGCCATCAGTGCGGAAGGGCGCGGGGCGGATCAGCCCCAGCATTTT. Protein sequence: CAISAEGRGADQPQHF.

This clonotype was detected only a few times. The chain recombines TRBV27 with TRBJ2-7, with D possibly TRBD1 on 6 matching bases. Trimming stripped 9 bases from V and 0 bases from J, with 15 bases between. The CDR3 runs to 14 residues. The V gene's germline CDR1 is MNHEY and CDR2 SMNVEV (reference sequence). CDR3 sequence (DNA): TGTGCCAGTTCGAAGACAGGACCCTCCTACGAGCAGTACTTC. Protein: CASSKTGPSYEQYF.

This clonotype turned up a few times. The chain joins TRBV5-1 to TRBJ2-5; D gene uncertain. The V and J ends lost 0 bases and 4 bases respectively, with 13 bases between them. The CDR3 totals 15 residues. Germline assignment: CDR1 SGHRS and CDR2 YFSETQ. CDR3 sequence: CASSLEGQRTETQYF. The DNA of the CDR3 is TGCGCCAGCAGCTTGGAGGGTCAGAGGACAGAGACCCAGTACTTC.

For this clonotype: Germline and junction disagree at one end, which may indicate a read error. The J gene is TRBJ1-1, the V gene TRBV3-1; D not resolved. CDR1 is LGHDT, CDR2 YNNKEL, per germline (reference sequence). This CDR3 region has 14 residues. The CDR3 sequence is CTSSQQLGNTEAFF. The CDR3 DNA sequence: TGTACCAGCAGCCAACAGCTGGGGAACACTGAAGCTTTCTTT.

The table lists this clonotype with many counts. The CDR3 loop is CASSLDTSNTGELFF. In nucleotides, the CDR3 is TGCGCCAGCAGCTTGGACACCTCCAACACCGGGGAGCTGTTTTTT. This chain connects TRBV5-1 to TRBJ2-2; D is unresolved. The germline V and J ends were trimmed by 0 bases and 2 bases, with 8 bases remaining between them. Germline CDR1 and CDR2: SGHRS and YFSETQ. The CDR3 consists of 15 residues.

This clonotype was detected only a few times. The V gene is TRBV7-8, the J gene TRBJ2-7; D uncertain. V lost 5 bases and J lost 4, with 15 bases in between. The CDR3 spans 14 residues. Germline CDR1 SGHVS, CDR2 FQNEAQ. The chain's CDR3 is CASSQNSFGYEQYF. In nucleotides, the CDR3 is TGTGCCAGCAGCCAAAACTCCTTCGGGTACGAGCAGTACTTC.

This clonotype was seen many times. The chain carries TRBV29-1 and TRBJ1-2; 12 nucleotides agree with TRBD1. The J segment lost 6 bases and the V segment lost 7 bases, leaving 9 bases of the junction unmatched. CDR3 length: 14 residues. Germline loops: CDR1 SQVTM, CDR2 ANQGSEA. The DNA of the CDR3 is TGCAGCGCCTCCCCGGGACAGGGGGCTAATGGCTACACCTTC. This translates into CSASPGQGANGYTF.

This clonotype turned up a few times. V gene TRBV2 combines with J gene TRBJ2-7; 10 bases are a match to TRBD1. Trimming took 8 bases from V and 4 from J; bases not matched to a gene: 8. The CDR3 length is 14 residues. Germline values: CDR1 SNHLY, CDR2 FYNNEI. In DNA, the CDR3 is TGTGCCAGCGGCTCCCAGGGACAGGGGTACGAGCAGTACTTC. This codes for CASGSQGQGYEQYF.

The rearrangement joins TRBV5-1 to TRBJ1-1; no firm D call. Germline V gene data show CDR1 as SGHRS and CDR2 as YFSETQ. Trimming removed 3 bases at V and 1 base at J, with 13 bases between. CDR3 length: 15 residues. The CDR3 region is CASSSREYPNTEAFF. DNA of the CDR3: TGCGCCAGCAGCTCCCGCGAATACCCGAACACTGAAGCTTTCTTT.

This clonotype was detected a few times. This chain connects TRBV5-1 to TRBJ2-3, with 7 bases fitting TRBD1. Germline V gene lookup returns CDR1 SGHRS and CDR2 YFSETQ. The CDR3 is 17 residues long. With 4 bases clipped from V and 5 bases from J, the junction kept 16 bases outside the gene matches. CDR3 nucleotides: TGCGCCAGCAGCATCTTAGGGGGCGCAGACAAGAAAGATACGCAGTATTTT. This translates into CASSILGGADKKDTQYF.

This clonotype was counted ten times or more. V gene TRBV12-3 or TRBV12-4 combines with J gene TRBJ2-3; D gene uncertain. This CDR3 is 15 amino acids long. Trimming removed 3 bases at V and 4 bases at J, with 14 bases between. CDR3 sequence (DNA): TGTGCCAGCAGTTTTGGTCGTATTCCACCAGATACGCAGTATTTT. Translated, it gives CASSFGRIPPDTQYF.

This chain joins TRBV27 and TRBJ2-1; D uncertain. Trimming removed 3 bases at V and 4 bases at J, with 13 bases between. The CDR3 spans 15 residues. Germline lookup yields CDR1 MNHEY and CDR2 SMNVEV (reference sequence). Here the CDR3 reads CASSLRPRLYNEQFF. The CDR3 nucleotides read TGTGCCAGCAGTTTGCGCCCTCGTTTGTACAATGAGCAGTTCTTC.

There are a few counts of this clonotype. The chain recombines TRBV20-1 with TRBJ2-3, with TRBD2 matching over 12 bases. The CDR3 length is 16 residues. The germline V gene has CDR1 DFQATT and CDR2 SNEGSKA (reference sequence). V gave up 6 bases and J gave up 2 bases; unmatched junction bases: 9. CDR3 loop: CSARTSGDTFTDTQYF. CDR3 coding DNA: TGCAGTGCCAGGACTAGCGGGGACACGTTCACAGATACGCAGTATTTT.

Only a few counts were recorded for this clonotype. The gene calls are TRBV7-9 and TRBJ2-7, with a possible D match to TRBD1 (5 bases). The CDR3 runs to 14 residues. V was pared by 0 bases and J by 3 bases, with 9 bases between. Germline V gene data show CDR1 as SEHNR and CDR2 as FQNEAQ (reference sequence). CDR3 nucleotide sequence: TGTGCCAGCAGCTTAGCAGACAGTCTCTACGAGCAGTACTTC. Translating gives CASSLADSLYEQYF.

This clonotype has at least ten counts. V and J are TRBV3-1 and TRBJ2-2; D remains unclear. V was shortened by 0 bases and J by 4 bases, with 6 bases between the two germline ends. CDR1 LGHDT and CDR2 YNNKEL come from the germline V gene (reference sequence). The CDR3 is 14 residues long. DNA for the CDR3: TGTGCCAGCAGCCAAGATCGGGTCACCGGGGAGCTGTTTTTT. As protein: CASSQDRVTGELFF.

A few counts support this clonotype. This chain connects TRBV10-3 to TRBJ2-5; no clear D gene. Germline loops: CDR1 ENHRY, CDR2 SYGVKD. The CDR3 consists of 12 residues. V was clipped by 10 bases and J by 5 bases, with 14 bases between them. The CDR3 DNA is TGTGCCACCTCCCGCACTGAGGAGACCCAGTACTTC. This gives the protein CATSRTEETQYF.

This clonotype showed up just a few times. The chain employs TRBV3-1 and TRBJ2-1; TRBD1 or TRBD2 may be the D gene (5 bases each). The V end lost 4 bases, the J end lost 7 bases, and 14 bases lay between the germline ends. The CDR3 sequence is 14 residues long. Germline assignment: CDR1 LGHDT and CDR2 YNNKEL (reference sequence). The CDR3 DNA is TGTGCCAGCAGCCGGGACCGCCAGGGAAATGAGCAGTTCTTC. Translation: CASSRDRQGNEQFF.

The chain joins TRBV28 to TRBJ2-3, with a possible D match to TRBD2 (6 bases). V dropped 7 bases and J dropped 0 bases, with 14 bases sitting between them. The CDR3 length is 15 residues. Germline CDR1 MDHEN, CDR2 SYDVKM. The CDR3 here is CASTLGGASTDTQYF. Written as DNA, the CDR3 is TGTGCCAGCACCTTAGGAGGGGCCAGCACAGATACGCAGTATTTT.

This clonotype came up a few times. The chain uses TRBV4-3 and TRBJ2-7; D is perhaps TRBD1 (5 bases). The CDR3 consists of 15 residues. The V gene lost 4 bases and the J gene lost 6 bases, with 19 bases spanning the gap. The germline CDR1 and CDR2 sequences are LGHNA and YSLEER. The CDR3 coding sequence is TGCGCCAGCAGCCTAGATTACCCAGGGATCCGCGAGCAGTACTTC. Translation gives CASSLDYPGIREQYF.

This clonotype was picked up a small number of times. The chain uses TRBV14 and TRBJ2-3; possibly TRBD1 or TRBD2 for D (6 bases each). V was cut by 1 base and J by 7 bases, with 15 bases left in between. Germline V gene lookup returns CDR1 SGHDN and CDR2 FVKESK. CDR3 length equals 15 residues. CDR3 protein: CASSQVGGGPHTQYF. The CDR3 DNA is TGTGCCAGCAGCCAAGTCGGAGGGGGGCCACATACGCAGTATTTT.

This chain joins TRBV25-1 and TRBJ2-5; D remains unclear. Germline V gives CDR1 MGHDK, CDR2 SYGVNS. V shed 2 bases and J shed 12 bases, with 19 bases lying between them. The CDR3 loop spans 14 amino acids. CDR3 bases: TGTGCCAGCAGTGAACCCCAGGAAGGGCGTCATGAGTACTTC. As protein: CASSEPQEGRHEYF.

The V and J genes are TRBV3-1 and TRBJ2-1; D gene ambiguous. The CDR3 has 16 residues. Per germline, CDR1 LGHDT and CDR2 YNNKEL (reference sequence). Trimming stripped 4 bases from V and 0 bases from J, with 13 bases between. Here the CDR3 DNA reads TGTGCCAGCAGCCTGATCCTAGGGCACTCCTACAATGAGCAGTTCTTC. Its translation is CASSLILGHSYNEQFF.

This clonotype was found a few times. This CDR3 is CSARDLAGEAGETQYF. The CDR3 nucleotides read TGCAGTGCTAGAGATCTAGCGGGGGAGGCTGGGGAGACCCAGTACTTC. The rearrangement uses TRBV20-1 and TRBJ2-5; 10 bases fit TRBD2. V trimming: 0 bases; J trimming: 5 bases; junction bases outside the gene matches: 9. CDR1 DFQATT and CDR2 SNEGSKA come from the germline V gene (reference sequence). The CDR3 is 16 residues long.

CDR3 residues: CASSSHESSYEQYF. The CDR3, as DNA: TGCGCCAGCAGCTCGCACGAAAGCTCCTACGAGCAGTACTTC. The J gene is TRBJ2-7, the V gene TRBV5-1; D is unresolved. The CDR3 extends over 14 amino acids. V was clipped by 3 bases and J by 0 bases, with 10 bases between them. Looked up from germline, CDR1 is SGHRS and CDR2 is YFSETQ.

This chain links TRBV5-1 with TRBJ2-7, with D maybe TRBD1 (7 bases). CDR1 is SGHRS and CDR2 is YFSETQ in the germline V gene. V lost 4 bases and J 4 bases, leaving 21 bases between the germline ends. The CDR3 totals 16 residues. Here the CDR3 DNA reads TGCGCCAGCAGCGGGGGTCCTACGACAGGGAGGTACGAGCAGTACTTC. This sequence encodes CASSGGPTTGRYEQYF.

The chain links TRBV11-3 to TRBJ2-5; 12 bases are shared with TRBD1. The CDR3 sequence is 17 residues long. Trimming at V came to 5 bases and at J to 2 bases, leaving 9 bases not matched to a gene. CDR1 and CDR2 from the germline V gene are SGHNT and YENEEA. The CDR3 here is CASSHPGQGAWQETQYF. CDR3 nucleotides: TGTGCCAGCAGCCATCCGGGACAGGGGGCTTGGCAAGAGACCCAGTACTTC.

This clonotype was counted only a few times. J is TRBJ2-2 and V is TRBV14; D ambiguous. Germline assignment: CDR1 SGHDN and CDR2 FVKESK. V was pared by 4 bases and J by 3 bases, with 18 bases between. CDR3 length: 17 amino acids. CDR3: CASSPKNPGVDTGELFF. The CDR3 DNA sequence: TGTGCCAGCAGCCCAAAAAACCCAGGAGTCGACACCGGGGAGCTGTTTTTT.

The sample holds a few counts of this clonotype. The chain's CDR3 is CASAPGTGDFYGYTF. CDR3 DNA: TGCGCCAGCGCCCCAGGGACAGGGGACTTCTATGGCTACACCTTC. The V call is TRBV5-1, the J call TRBJ1-2; 10 bases agree with TRBD1. CDR1 is SGHRS, CDR2 YFSETQ, per germline. The J segment lost 4 bases and the V segment lost 7 bases, leaving 10 bases of the junction unmatched. The CDR3 length is 15 residues.

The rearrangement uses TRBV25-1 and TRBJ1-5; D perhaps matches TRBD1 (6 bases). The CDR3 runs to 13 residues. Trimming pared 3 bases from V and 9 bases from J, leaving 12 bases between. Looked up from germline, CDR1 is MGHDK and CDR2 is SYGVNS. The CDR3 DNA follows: TGTGCCAGCAGTGACGGGGGGACACTGCCCCAGCATTTT. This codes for CASSDGGTLPQHF.

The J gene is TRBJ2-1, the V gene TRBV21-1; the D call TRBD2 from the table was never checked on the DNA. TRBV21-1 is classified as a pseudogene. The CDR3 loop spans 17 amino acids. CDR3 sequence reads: CASSKSSGGSSYNEQFF. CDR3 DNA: TGTGCCAGCAGCAAATCCAGCGGGGGGAGCTCCTACAATGAGCAGTTCTTC.